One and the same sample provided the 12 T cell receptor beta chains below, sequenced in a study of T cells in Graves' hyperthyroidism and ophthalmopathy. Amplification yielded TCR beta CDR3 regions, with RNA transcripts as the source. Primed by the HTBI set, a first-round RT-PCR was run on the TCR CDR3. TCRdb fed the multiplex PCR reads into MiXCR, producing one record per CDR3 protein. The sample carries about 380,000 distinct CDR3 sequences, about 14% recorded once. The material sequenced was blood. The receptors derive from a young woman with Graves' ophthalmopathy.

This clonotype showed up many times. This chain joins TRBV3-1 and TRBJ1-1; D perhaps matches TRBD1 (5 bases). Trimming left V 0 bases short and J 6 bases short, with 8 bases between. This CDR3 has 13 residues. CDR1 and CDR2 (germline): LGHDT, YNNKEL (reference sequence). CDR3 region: CASSQEWGSEAFF. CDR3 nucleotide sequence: TGTGCCAGCAGCCAAGAATGGGGGTCTGAAGCTTTCTTT.

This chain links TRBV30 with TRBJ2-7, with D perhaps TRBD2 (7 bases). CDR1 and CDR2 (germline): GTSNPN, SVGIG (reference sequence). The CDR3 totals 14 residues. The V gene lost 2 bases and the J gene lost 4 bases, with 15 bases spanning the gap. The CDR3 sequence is CAWSKGEGRYEQYF. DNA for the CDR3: TGTGCCTGGAGTAAGGGGGAGGGCCGGTACGAGCAGTACTTC.

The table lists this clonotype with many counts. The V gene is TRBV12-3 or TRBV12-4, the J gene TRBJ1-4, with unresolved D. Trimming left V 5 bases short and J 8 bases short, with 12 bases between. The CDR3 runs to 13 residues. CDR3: CASSPALGEKLFF. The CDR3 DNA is TGTGCCAGCAGTCCCGCCCTGGGGGAAAAACTGTTTTTT.

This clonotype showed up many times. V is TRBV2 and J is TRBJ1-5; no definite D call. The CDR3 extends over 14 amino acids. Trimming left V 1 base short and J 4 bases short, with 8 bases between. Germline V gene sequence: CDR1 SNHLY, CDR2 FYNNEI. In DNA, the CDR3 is TGTGCCAGCAGTGAAGGCCGGAGAAATCAGCCCCAGCATTTT. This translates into CASSEGRRNQPQHF.

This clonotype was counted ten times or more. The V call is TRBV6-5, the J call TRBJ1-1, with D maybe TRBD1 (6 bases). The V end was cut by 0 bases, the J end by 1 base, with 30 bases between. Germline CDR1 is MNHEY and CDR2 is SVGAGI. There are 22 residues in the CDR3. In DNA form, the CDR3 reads TGTGCCAGCAGTTACTCGATATTACAACGGAACAGGGTCCTTCACGGGAACACTGAAGCTTTCTTT. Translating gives CASSYSILQRNRVLHGNTEAFF.

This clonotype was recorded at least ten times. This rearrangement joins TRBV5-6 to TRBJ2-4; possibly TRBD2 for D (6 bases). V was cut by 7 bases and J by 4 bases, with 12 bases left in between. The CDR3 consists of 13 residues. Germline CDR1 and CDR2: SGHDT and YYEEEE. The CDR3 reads CASAGRPKNIQYF. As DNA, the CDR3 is TGTGCCAGCGCAGGGAGGCCGAAAAACATTCAGTACTTC.

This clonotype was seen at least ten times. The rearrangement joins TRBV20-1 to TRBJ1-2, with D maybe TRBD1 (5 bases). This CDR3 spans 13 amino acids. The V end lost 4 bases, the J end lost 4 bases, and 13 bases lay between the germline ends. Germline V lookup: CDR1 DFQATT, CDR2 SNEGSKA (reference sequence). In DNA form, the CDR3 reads TGCAGTGCTACAATAACCGGGACCTATGGCTACACCTTC. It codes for CSATITGTYGYTF.

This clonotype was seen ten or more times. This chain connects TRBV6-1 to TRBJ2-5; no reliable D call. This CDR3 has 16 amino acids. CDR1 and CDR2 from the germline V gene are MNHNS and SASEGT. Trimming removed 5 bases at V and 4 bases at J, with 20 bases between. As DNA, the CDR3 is TGTGCCAGCAGTCCTTCGGGTGTCGGATGGGGAGAGACCCAGTACTTC. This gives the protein CASSPSGVGWGETQYF.

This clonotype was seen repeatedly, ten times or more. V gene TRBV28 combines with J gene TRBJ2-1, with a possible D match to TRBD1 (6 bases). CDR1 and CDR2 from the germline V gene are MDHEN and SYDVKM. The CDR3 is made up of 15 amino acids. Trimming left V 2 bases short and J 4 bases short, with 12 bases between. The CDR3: CASSLAWTAYNEQFF. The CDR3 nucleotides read TGTGCCAGCAGTTTAGCTTGGACAGCTTACAATGAGCAGTTCTTC.

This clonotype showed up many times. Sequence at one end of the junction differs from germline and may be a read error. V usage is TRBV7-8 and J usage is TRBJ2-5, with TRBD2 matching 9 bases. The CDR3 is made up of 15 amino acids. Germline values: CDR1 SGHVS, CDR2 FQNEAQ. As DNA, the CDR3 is TGTGCCAGCAGCCCCGACCGGCGGGGGGGCCAGAGAGACGACTTC. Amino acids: CASSPDRRGGQRDDF.

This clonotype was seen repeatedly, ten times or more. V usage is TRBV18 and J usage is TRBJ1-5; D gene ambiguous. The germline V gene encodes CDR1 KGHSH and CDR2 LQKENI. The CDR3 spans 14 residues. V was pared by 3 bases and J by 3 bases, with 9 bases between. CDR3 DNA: TGTGCCAGCTCACCTTTAGGGCACAATCAGCCCCAGCATTTT. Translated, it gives CASSPLGHNQPQHF.

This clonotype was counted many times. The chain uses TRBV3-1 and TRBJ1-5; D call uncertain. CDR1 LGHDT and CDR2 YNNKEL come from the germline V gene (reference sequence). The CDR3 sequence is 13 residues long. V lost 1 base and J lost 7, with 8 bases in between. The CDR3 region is CASSQGEGQPQHF. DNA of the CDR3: TGTGCCAGCAGCCAAGGCGAAGGGCAGCCCCAGCATTTT.